What follows are 28 T cell receptor beta chains derived from one specimen sequenced in a study of identical twins. TCRdb re-called the 5' RACE reads with MiXCR, one entry per CDR3 protein. Altogether fewer than 650,000 distinct CDR3 sequences are present, just over 7% being singletons, with the ten largest covering approximately 1.5%. Another study also made use of these data, one on yellow fever vaccine responses in identical twins.

Sequences were obtained from PBMCs. These receptor sequences come from a woman in her late teens or twenties in good health.

This clonotype was counted ten times or more. The J gene is TRBJ2-1, the V gene TRBV28, with 9 bases that match TRBD2. With V trimmed by 6 bases and J by 6 bases, 18 bases remained unmatched. Germline CDR1 reads MDHEN; CDR2 reads SYDVKM. The CDR3 extends over 18 amino acids. CDR3 DNA: TGTGCCAGCAGACAACCCCGGTTGGCGGGAGGGCAGGGCAATGAGCAGTTCTTC. It codes for CASRQPRLAGGQGNEQFF.

The rearrangement links TRBV14 to TRBJ2-5; 8 nucleotides match TRBD2. The CDR3 contains 16 residues. The V gene end was trimmed by 0 bases and the J gene end by 2 bases; junction bases not matched to a gene: 5. The germline gives CDR1 SGHDN, CDR2 FVKESK. The CDR3 here is CASSQDAAGGQETQYF. The CDR3 DNA follows: TGTGCCAGCAGCCAAGATGCCGCGGGGGGTCAAGAGACCCAGTACTTC.

This clonotype was observed many times. The V and J genes are TRBV5-5 and TRBJ2-1; perhaps TRBD2 as D (5 bases). Trimming stripped 4 bases from V and 12 bases from J, with 20 bases between. From germline, CDR1 is SGHKS and CDR2 YYEKEE (reference sequence). This CDR3 is 14 amino acids long. The CDR3 bases are TGTGCCAGCAGCCCCTCGGGGAACGCTTTGGGGCAGTTCTTC. It codes for CASSPSGNALGQFF.

V and J are TRBV20-1 and TRBJ2-7; 8 nucleotides agree with TRBD2. Germline trimming cut 0 bases from V and 6 bases from J; bases unmatched to any gene: 4. Per germline, CDR1 DFQATT and CDR2 SNEGSKA (reference sequence). The CDR3 length is 13 residues. CDR3 amino acids: CSARDRGGAEQYV. Here the CDR3 DNA reads TGCAGTGCTAGAGATCGGGGGGGGGCCGAGCAGTACGTC.

The J gene is TRBJ1-4, the V gene TRBV12-3 or TRBV12-4; no definite D call. The ends were cut back, 2 bases at V and 1 base at J, with 5 bases in the middle. This CDR3 contains 14 residues. The CDR3 is CASSLRGTNEKLFF. The CDR3 region has the DNA TGTGCCAGCAGTTTACGGGGAACTAATGAAAAACTGTTTTTT.

The sample holds many counts of this clonotype. The chain joins TRBV12-3 or TRBV12-4 to TRBJ2-1; 11 bases align to TRBD2. The V and J ends lost 6 bases and 4 bases, in that order; junction bases with no gene match: 2. The CDR3 runs 14 residues. CDR3 DNA sequence: TGTGCCAGCAGGGGGACTAGCGGATACAATGAGCAGTTCTTC. Its translation: CASRGTSGYNEQFF.

This clonotype was counted only a few times. The chain recombines TRBV20-1 with TRBJ2-7; TRBD2 aligns across 10 bases. The CDR3 sequence is 15 residues long. The V gene end was trimmed by 5 bases and the J gene end by 3 bases; junction bases not matched to a gene: 10. CDR1 is DFQATT and CDR2 is SNEGSKA in the germline V gene (reference sequence). The chain's CDR3 is CSARTTSGYLYEQYF. The CDR3, as DNA: TGCAGTGCTCGCACGACTAGCGGGTACCTCTACGAGCAGTACTTC.

The chain uses TRBV10-3 and TRBJ2-7; 7 bases align to TRBD2. V was clipped by 2 bases and J by 4 bases; unmatched bases: 5. This CDR3 has 14 amino acids. Germline V CDR1 and CDR2: ENHRY, SYGVKD. DNA for the CDR3: TGTGCCATCAGTGAGAAGACTAGCAATTACGAGCAGTACTTC. Translation gives CAISEKTSNYEQYF.

DNA for the CDR3: TGTGCCAGCAGTGATGGGACTTTTACCTACGAGCAGTACTTC. As protein: CASSDGTFTYEQYF. This chain joins TRBV6-1 and TRBJ2-7; a possible D gene is TRBD2 (6 bases). The germline V and J ends were trimmed by 3 bases and 2 bases, with 11 bases remaining between them. Germline loops: CDR1 MNHNS, CDR2 SASEGT. CDR3 length: 14 residues.

The chain employs TRBV29-1 and TRBJ2-1; 8 bases match TRBD2. The CDR3 spans 14 residues. The J segment lost 4 bases and the V segment lost 7 bases, leaving 9 bases of the junction unmatched. CDR1 SQVTM and CDR2 ANQGSEA come from the germline V gene. The CDR3 coding sequence is TGCAGCGGCCAACTAGCGGCATCGTACAATGAGCAGTTCTTC. It is translated as CSGQLAASYNEQFF.

The chain uses TRBV3-1 and TRBJ2-6; 10 positions agree with TRBD2. The CDR3 runs to 18 residues. The V segment lost 1 base and the J segment 3 bases; nucleotides outside the gene matches: 6. Per the germline V gene, CDR1 is LGHDT and CDR2 is YNNKEL (reference sequence). Here the CDR3 reads CASSQGSSGSHGANVLTF. The CDR3, as DNA: TGTGCCAGCAGCCAAGGGTCTAGCGGGAGTCATGGGGCCAACGTCCTGACTTTC.

This clonotype showed up just once. The J gene is TRBJ2-3, the V gene TRBV7-9; D is unresolved. This CDR3 has 8 residues. In germline, CDR1 is SEHNR, CDR2 FQNEAQ (reference sequence). This chain's CDR3 is CAGDTQYF. In nucleotides, the CDR3 is TGTGCGGGGGATACGCAGTATTTT.

This clonotype showed up many times. The rearrangement joins TRBV12-3 or TRBV12-4 to TRBJ2-1, with unresolved D. The CDR3 length is 15 residues. V lost 6 bases, J lost 2 bases, and 14 bases lay in between. CDR3 sequence (DNA): TGTGCCAGCAGCCGAGAGACTGGGGCCTACAATGAGCAGTTCTTC. Translation gives CASSRETGAYNEQFF.

This sequence joins TRBV9 and TRBJ2-1; 9 bases are a match to TRBD2. After removal of 0 bases from V and 6 bases from J, the junction contained 4 bases not matched to a gene. This CDR3 comprises 15 residues. Looked up from germline, CDR1 is SGDLS and CDR2 is YYNGEE. CDR3 sequence reads: CASSVGAGGFNEQFF. For the CDR3, the DNA is TGTGCCAGCAGCGTAGGGGCGGGAGGGTTCAATGAGCAGTTCTTC.

This clonotype was seen more than once but under ten times. This chain links TRBV11-2 with TRBJ2-1; 11 bases match TRBD1. Germline V gene sequence: CDR1 SGHAT, CDR2 FQNNGV. The V and J ends lost 4 bases and 12 bases, in that order; junction bases with no gene match: 11. This CDR3 comprises 15 residues. The CDR3: CASSYPNDGTGGQFF. Written as DNA, the CDR3 is TGTGCCAGCAGCTATCCCAACGACGGGACAGGGGGGCAGTTCTTC.

This clonotype was detected many times. This chain uses TRBV20-1 with TRBJ2-5; D tentatively reads TRBD1 or TRBD2 (6 bases each). V lost 3 bases and J 1 base, leaving 9 bases between the germline ends. CDR1 and CDR2 (germline): DFQATT, SNEGSKA (reference sequence). CDR3 length equals 13 residues. CDR3 loop: CSASRGPQETQYF. CDR3 bases: TGCAGTGCTAGCCGGGGGCCCCAAGAGACCCAGTACTTC.

This clonotype was detected a few times. The chain employs TRBV7-2 and TRBJ2-4; tentatively, D is TRBD2 (6 bases). Germline lookup yields CDR1 SGHTA and CDR2 FQGNSA. The CDR3 length is 14 residues. The V and J ends lost 2 bases and 5 bases respectively, with 10 bases between them. The CDR3 spells CASSLRSGQNIQYF. The CDR3 DNA is TGTGCCAGCAGCTTAAGAAGCGGGCAAAACATTCAGTACTTC.

The rearrangement joins TRBV4-2 to TRBJ1-5; D may be TRBD1 (6 bases). The CDR3 extends over 16 amino acids. The V gene's germline CDR1 is LGHNA and CDR2 YNFKEQ. The V gene lost 2 bases and the J gene lost 6 bases, with 17 bases spanning the gap. CDR3 amino acids: CASSQNGPGGGQPQHF. CDR3 nucleotide sequence: TGTGCCAGCAGCCAAAATGGTCCGGGAGGGGGTCAGCCCCAGCATTTT.

V and J are TRBV6-1 and TRBJ2-7; 8 nucleotides match TRBD2. J was trimmed by 2 bases and V by 5 bases; bases with no gene match: 5. This CDR3 is built from 14 residues. The V gene's germline CDR1 is MNHNS and CDR2 SASEGT. The CDR3 DNA reads TGTGCCAGCAGTCGGGGGGGGCATACCTACGAGCAGTACTTC. Residues: CASSRGGHTYEQYF.

CDR3 amino acids: CASSAGDAGLADTYNEQFF. As DNA, the CDR3 is TGTGCCAGCAGTGCAGGGGACGCGGGACTAGCGGATACTTACAATGAGCAGTTCTTC. This chain connects TRBV25-1 to TRBJ2-1; TRBD2 matches 11 bases. V shed 4 bases, J shed 4 bases, and the junction held 15 bases outside the gene matches. This CDR3 has 19 residues. CDR1 and CDR2 from the germline V gene are MGHDK and SYGVNS.

This clonotype has at least ten counts. The chain uses TRBV12-3 or TRBV12-4 and TRBJ2-7; the D call may be TRBD1 or TRBD2 (6 bases each). The CDR3 loop spans 13 amino acids. The V end lost 7 bases, the J end lost 3 bases, and 13 bases lay between the germline ends. In DNA form, the CDR3 reads TGTGCCAGCATGAGGGGGGTCCTCTACGAGCAGTACTTC. Its protein is CASMRGVLYEQYF.

This clonotype was observed many times. The chain employs TRBV5-1 and TRBJ1-2; maybe TRBD1 (5 bases). The CDR3 contains 14 residues. V dropped 4 bases and J dropped 4 bases, with 14 bases sitting between them. In germline, CDR1 is SGHRS, CDR2 YFSETQ. The CDR3 region has the DNA TGCGCCAGCAGCGCTGATACAGGAACCTATGGCTACACCTTC. As protein: CASSADTGTYGYTF.

The V call is TRBV5-1, the J call TRBJ1-1; TRBD1 agrees at 7 bases. The CDR3 spans 15 residues. V gave up 1 base and J gave up 1 base; unmatched junction bases: 4. Per germline, CDR1 SGHRS and CDR2 YFSETQ. Here the CDR3 reads CASSLRQGSNTEAFF. The CDR3, as DNA: TGCGCCAGCAGCTTGAGACAGGGCTCGAACACTGAAGCTTTCTTT.

This clonotype was seen more than once but under ten times. J is TRBJ2-1 and V is TRBV12-5; D may be TRBD1 (6 bases). CDR1 is LGHNT and CDR2 is FRNRAP in the germline V gene. This CDR3 is built from 11 residues. The CDR3 nucleotides read TGTGTCGGACAGTTTGACAATGAGCAGTTCTTC. Amino acid sequence: CVGQFDNEQFF.

Many counts were recorded for this clonotype. The gene calls are TRBV4-1 and TRBJ2-1; D remains ambiguous. The CDR3 extends over 17 amino acids. Germline V lookup: CDR1 MGHRA, CDR2 YSYEKL. Trimming cost V 1 base and J 0 bases, with 13 bases left between them. The CDR3 bases are TGCGCCAGCAGCCAAGTTGACCTGATCCCCTCCTACAATGAGCAGTTCTTC. Its translation is CASSQVDLIPSYNEQFF.

The chain is built from TRBV5-1 and TRBJ1-1; a possible D gene is TRBD1 (6 bases). The CDR3 is 14 amino acids. Germline CDR1 and CDR2: SGHRS and YFSETQ. Trimming took 7 bases from V and 2 from J, leaving 15 bases between them. The CDR3 is CASYPQGSNTEAFF. CDR3 nucleotide sequence: TGCGCCAGCTACCCCCAGGGGTCCAACACTGAAGCTTTCTTT.

This clonotype turned up a few times. V is TRBV14 and J is TRBJ2-7, with a tentative D call TRBD1 (5 bases). This CDR3 is built from 14 residues. CDR1 SGHDN and CDR2 FVKESK come from the germline V gene. The germline V and J ends were trimmed by 1 base and 3 bases, with 10 bases remaining between them. The chain's CDR3 is CASSQGARGYEQYF. The DNA of the CDR3 is TGTGCCAGCAGCCAAGGTGCTAGGGGCTACGAGCAGTACTTC.

This clonotype was recorded a few times. The chain uses TRBV15 and TRBJ2-5, with D unclear. The CDR3 loop spans 14 amino acids. The V gene lost 4 bases and the J gene lost 3 bases, with 12 bases spanning the gap. Germline V lookup: CDR1 LNHNV, CDR2 YYDKDF (reference sequence). The CDR3 reads CATSTHSKEETQYF. For the CDR3, the DNA is TGTGCCACCAGCACACACTCTAAAGAAGAGACCCAGTACTTC.